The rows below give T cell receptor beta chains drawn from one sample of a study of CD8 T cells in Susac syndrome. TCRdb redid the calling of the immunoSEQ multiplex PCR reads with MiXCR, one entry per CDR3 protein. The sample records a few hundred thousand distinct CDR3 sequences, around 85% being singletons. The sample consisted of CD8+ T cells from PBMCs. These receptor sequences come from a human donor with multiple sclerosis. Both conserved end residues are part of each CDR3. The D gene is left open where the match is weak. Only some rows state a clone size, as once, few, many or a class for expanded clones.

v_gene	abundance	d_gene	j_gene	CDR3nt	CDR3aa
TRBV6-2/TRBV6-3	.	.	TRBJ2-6	TGTGCCAGCACCGACACCTTCTCTGGGGCCAACGTCCTGACTTTC	CASTDTFSGANVLTF
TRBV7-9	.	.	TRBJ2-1	TGTGCCAGCGCTTGGGGTGGGAATGAGCAGTTCTTC	CASAWGGNEQFF
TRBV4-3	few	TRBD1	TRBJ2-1	TGCGCCAGCAGCCAGGGGACAGGGTACAATGAGCAGTTCTTC	CASSQGTGYNEQFF
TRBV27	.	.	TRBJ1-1	TGTGCCAGCAGTTTTTATGGGGGGCATCCTGAAGCTTTCTTT	CASSFYGGHPEAFF
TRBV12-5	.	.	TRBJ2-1	TGTGCTAGTGGTTTGACAGGCCCTATACTATCCAATGAGCAGTTCTTC	CASGLTGPILSNEQFF
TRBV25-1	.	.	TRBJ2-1	TGTGCCAGCAGTGACTGGGACTTAGTACAAGATGAGCAGTTCTTC	CASSDWDLVQDEQFF
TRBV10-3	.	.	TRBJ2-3	TGTGCCATCGGGGCTAGCTGGGCCCCTGAGACAGATACGCAGTATTTT	CAIGASWAPETDTQYF
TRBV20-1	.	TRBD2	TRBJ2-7	TGCAGTGCTAGGCCTACCGGGACTAGCGGTTTCTACGAGCAGTACTTC	CSARPTGTSGFYEQYF
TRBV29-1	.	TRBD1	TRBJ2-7	TGCAGCGCCGAGGGACAGCTAAACGAGCAGTACTTC	CSAEGQLNEQYF
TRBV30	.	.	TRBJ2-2	TGTGCCTGGATATCAGGGATAGGTGCCGGGGAGCTGTTTTTT	CAWISGIGAGELFF
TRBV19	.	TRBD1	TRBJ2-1	TGTGCCAGTAGGGGGACAGCGACCTACAATGAGCAGTTCTTC	CASRGTATYNEQFF
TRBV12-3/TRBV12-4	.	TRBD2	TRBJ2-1	TGTGCCAGCAGTTTCGGAGAGCGGGAGCTTTACAATGAGCAGTTCTTC	CASSFGERELYNEQFF
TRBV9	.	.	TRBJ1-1	TGTGCCAGCAGCGTAGCGAGGTTTGGCACTGAAGCTTTCTTT	CASSVARFGTEAFF
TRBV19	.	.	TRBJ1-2	TGTGCCAGTAGTATGCTGGACACTAGCTATGGCTACACCTTC	CASSMLDTSYGYTF
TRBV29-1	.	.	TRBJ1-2	TGCAGCGGTTTCACAGGGAACTATGGCTACACCTTC	CSGFTGNYGYTF
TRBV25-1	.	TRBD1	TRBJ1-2	TGTGCCAGCAGTGAATCGGAGGGACAGCTTTATGGCTACACCTTC	CASSESEGQLYGYTF
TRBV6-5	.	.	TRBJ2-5	TGTGCCAGCAGTTACTCGCCCAAAGAGACCCAGTACTTC	CASSYSPKETQYF
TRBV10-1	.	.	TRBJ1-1	TGCGCCAGCAGTGACGGGGGGGGGAGACTTGGAGCTTTCTTT	CASSDGGGRLGAFF
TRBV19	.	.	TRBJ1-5	TGTGCCAGTACCACCCCGTACAGCTCGGGTCAGCCCCAGCATTTT	CASTTPYSSGQPQHF
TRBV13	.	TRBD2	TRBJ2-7	TGTGCCAGCAGCTCAGCGGGGACTAGCTACTACGAGCAGTACTTC	CASSSAGTSYYEQYF
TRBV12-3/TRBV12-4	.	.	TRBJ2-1	TGTGCCAGCAGTTTCGGGGGTAGGGTGCAGTTCTTC	CASSFGGRVQFF
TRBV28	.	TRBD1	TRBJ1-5	TGTGCCAGCAGTCGACCCCTTACAGGGGATCAGCCCCAGCATTTT	CASSRPLTGDQPQHF
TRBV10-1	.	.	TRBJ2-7	TGCGCCAGCAGTGAGTCGGGCTACGAGCAGTACTTC	CASSESGYEQYF
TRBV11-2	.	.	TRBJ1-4	TGTGCCACCCGGGATGGGGAAAAACTGTTTTTT	CATRDGEKLFF